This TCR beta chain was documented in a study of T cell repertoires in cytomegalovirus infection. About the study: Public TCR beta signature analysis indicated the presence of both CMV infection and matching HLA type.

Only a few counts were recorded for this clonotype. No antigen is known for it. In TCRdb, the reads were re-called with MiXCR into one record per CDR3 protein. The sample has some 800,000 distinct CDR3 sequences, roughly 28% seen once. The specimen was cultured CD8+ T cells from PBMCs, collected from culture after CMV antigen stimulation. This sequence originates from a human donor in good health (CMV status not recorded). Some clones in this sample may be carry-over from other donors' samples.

CDR3 amino acids: CASSLGPPLQETQYF. CDR3 DNA sequence: TGTGCCAGCAGTTTGGGACCGCCTTTACAAGAGACCCAGTACTTC. This chain links TRBV7-2 with TRBJ2-5, with D perhaps matching TRBD1 or TRBD2 (5 bases each). Per the germline V gene, CDR1 is SGHTA and CDR2 is FQGNSA. This CDR3 comprises 15 residues. The V and J ends lost 6 bases and 2 bases respectively, with 16 bases between them.